This TCR beta chain was obtained from a study of CD8 T cells in Susac syndrome. Between the trimmed V and J ends, which lost 7 bases and 2 bases, there was a span of 11 bases. CDR1 MNHNS and CDR2 SASEGT come from the germline V gene. The CDR3 loop spans 13 amino acids. RNA was extracted with the RNeasy kit, and a quantity of roughly 0.5 to 1 ug was reverse transcribed using random hexamers. TCRdb redid the calling of the immunoSEQ multiplex PCR reads with MiXCR, one entry per CDR3 protein. The sample holds 150,000 to 250,000 distinct CDR3 sequences, 90% to 95% seen once. From blood CD8+ and CD4+ T cells, TCR beta sequences were generated.

The J gene is TRBJ1-2, the V gene TRBV6-1; D not resolved. The clonotype was recovered from a human donor with multiple sclerosis. Sequencing input: CD4+ T cells from PBMCs. The CDR3 DNA follows: TGTGCCAGCATTCCTACCGGGAACTATGGCTACACCTTC. This sequence encodes CASIPTGNYGYTF.